Below, 28 T cell receptor beta chains from the same sample are listed, as sequenced in a study of blood T cell repertoires in COVID-19. Clones were read by immunoSEQ multiplex PCR, and TCRdb kept only the in-frame ones, dropping some. The table includes roughly 520,000 clones, around nine tenths detected once. Sequences were obtained from PBMCs or T cells enriched from blood (not recorded which). The receptor source for this set is a woman aged 40 to 50 who had recovered from COVID-19.

The chain couples TRBV12-3 or TRBV12-4 to TRBJ1-1; 8 nucleotides match TRBD1. CDR3 length equals 12 residues. V shed 5 bases and J 10 bases; nucleotides not matched to a gene: 6. The CDR3 loop reads CASSLLTGGAFF. The CDR3 coding sequence is TGTGCCAGCAGTCTATTAACAGGGGGAGCTTTCTTT.

The chain has TRBV7-8 and TRBJ1-1; D is ambiguous. Trimming removed 0 bases from V and 4 bases from J, with 6 bases in between. Germline V CDR1 and CDR2: SGHVS, FQNEAQ. The CDR3 runs to 13 residues. The CDR3 bases are TGTGCCAGCAGCTTAGCCGCGGGCACTGAAGCTTTCTTT. Protein: CASSLAAGTEAFF.

The rearrangement links TRBV18 to TRBJ2-7; perhaps TRBD1 as D (6 bases). This CDR3 spans 12 amino acids. Germline CDR1 and CDR2: KGHSH and LQKENI. Trimming removed 9 bases from V and 6 bases from J, with 15 bases in between. CDR3 in DNA: TGTGCCAGTCAGTCGCGAGGGGGCGAGCAGTACTTC. This codes for CASQSRGGEQYF.

V is TRBV5-5 and J is TRBJ1-4, with D maybe TRBD1 (6 bases). The CDR3 is made up of 12 amino acids. In germline, CDR1 is SGHKS, CDR2 YYEKEE (reference sequence). Trimming took 7 bases from V and 7 from J, leaving 11 bases between them. The CDR3 sequence: CASGTTAEKLFF. In nucleotides, the CDR3 is TGTGCCAGCGGGACAACCGCTGAAAAACTGTTTTTT.

Only a few counts were recorded for this clone. The chain couples TRBV7-9 to TRBJ2-7; possibly TRBD1 for D (6 bases). The ends were cut back, 1 base at V and 7 bases at J, with 14 bases in the middle. The CDR3 extends over 14 amino acids. CDR1 and CDR2 from the germline V gene are SEHNR and FQNEAQ (reference sequence). The chain's CDR3 is CASSLGKTGIEQYF. The CDR3 bases are TGTGCCAGCAGCTTAGGGAAGACAGGAATTGAGCAGTACTTC.

Comment on this clone: At the DNA level, this CDR3 is encoded by other sequences in the same sample as well. The chain is built from TRBV29-1 and TRBJ2-3; no definite D call. The ends were cut back, 3 bases at V and 0 bases at J, with 7 bases in the middle. Germline-derived CDR1 and CDR2 are SQVTM and ANQGSEA. This CDR3 has 13 amino acids. Written as DNA, the CDR3 is TGCAGCGTTGATCCAGGTAGCACAGATACGCAGTATTTT. Translation: CSVDPGSTDTQYF.

V is TRBV9 and J is TRBJ2-4; 11 bases map to TRBD2. V shed 0 bases and J 0 bases; nucleotides not matched to a gene: 20. Germline V CDR1 and CDR2: SGDLS, YYNGEE. The CDR3 extends over 23 amino acids. CDR3 sequence: CASSVDERPGLAGGYLAKNIQYF. Here the CDR3 DNA reads TGTGCCAGCAGCGTAGATGAACGCCCAGGGCTAGCGGGAGGCTACCTAGCCAAAAACATTCAGTACTTC.

V is TRBV5-6 and J is TRBJ1-2; 8 nucleotides match TRBD1. Germline CDR1 and CDR2: SGHDT and YYEEEE. V lost 0 bases and J lost 8; bases outside the gene matches: 3. This CDR3 spans 13 amino acids. In nucleotides, the CDR3 is TGTGCCAGCAGCTTGGGGGCAGGGGGCGGCTACACCTTC. It specifies CASSLGAGGGYTF.

With regard to this clone: Compared with germline, one end of the junction differs, possibly owing to a read error. This sequence joins TRBV6-2 or TRBV6-3 and TRBJ2-4; D perhaps matches TRBD2 (6 bases). CDR3 length: 13 amino acids. Germline values: CDR1 MNHEY, CDR2 SVGEGT. CDR3 sequence: CASSGNDRDERDF. CDR3 bases: TGTGCCAGCAGTGGCAATGATCGGGACGAGCGGGACTTC.

This clone was seen more than once but under ten times. The V and J genes are TRBV9 and TRBJ1-6; possible D gene TRBD1, 5 bases. Trimming shortened V by 4 bases and J by 9 bases, and 17 bases separated the two germline ends. The CDR3 totals 15 residues. Germline CDR1 SGDLS, CDR2 YYNGEE. In DNA, the CDR3 is TGTGCCAGCAGCCCGGGGGTGACAAATGGTTCACCCCTCCACTTT. Protein: CASSPGVTNGSPLHF.

This chain uses TRBV19 with TRBJ1-1; 7 bases are shared with TRBD1. Germline lookup yields CDR1 LNHDA and CDR2 SQIVND (reference sequence). Unmatched junction bases numbered 10, after V lost 5 bases and J lost 1 base. This CDR3 contains 16 residues. The CDR3 protein is CASSLRQGLENTEAFF. CDR3 nucleotides: TGTGCCAGTAGTCTTCGACAGGGCCTGGAGAACACTGAAGCTTTCTTT.

The chain has TRBV19 and TRBJ2-5; 12 positions match TRBD2. Germline V gives CDR1 LNHDA, CDR2 SQIVND (reference sequence). Germline trimming cut 5 bases from V and 2 bases from J; bases unmatched to any gene: 9. The CDR3 runs to 17 residues. DNA of the CDR3: TGTGCCAGTAGTCAGAAGAGACTAGCGGGAGCTCAAGAGACCCAGTACTTC. This codes for CASSQKRLAGAQETQYF.

This clone was found once. V usage is TRBV5-1 and J usage is TRBJ1-2, with D possibly TRBD1 on 5 matching bases. The CDR3 loop spans 15 amino acids. Trimming took 1 base from V and 1 from J, leaving 11 bases between them. The germline gives CDR1 SGHRS, CDR2 YFSETQ. The CDR3 loop reads CASSLKQGLNYGYTF. The CDR3 DNA reads TGCGCCAGCAGCTTGAAGCAGGGACTTAACTATGGCTACACCTTC. The variable domain in full, completed from reference TRBV5-1 and TRBJ1-2, reads KAGVTQTPRYLIKTRGQQVTLSCSPISGHRSVSWYQQTPGQGLQFLFEYFSETQRNKGNFPGRFSGRQFSNSRSEMNVSTLELGDSALYLCASSLKQGLNYGYTFGSGTRLTVV.

The chain carries TRBV7-8 and TRBJ1-2, with a tentative D call TRBD1 (6 bases). The CDR3 extends over 14 amino acids. The V gene's germline CDR1 is SGHVS and CDR2 FQNEAQ. Deletions cut 1 base from V and 8 bases from J, with 14 bases between. CDR3 DNA sequence: TGTGCCAGCAGCTTAGGCACAGGGTTATTGGGCTACACCTTC. Translation: CASSLGTGLLGYTF.

This sequence joins TRBV11-2 and TRBJ2-3; no firm D call. The CDR3 has 15 residues. The germline CDR1 and CDR2 sequences are SGHAT and FQNNGV. V lost 1 base and J 1 base, leaving 9 bases between the germline ends. DNA for the CDR3: TGTGCCAGCAGCTTAGTGTCCAGCGGCACAGATACGCAGTATTTT. This sequence encodes CASSLVSSGTDTQYF.

The chain is built from TRBV11-2 and TRBJ1-2, with a tentative D call TRBD1 (6 bases). Germline lookup yields CDR1 SGHAT and CDR2 FQNNGV. V was clipped by 3 bases and J by 3 bases, with 11 bases between them. The CDR3 runs to 14 residues. CDR3 sequence (DNA): TGTGCCAGCAGCTTCATAGGGACACACTATGGCTACACCTTC. It encodes CASSFIGTHYGYTF.

This rearrangement joins TRBV10-2 to TRBJ1-2; no reliable D call. This CDR3 is built from 11 residues. V was trimmed by 3 bases and J by 8 bases, leaving 7 bases between them. From germline, CDR1 is WSHSY and CDR2 SAAADI. Here the CDR3 DNA reads TGCGCCAGCAGTGATAGTTTCGGCTACACCTTC. Its protein product is CASSDSFGYTF.

The chain joins TRBV12-3 or TRBV12-4 to TRBJ1-1; D call uncertain. The CDR3 runs to 13 residues. The ends were cut back, 3 bases at V and 1 base at J, with 6 bases in the middle. The CDR3 DNA sequence: TGTGCCAGCAGTTTGGCAGGGAACACTGAAGCTTTCTTT. Protein sequence: CASSLAGNTEAFF.

Comment on this clone: The junction departs from germline at one end; a sequencing error may be responsible. The chain employs TRBV5-6 and TRBJ1-2, with TRBD1 as a possible D gene (5 bases). Germline V lookup: CDR1 SGHDT, CDR2 YYEEEE. The CDR3 spans 13 residues. CDR3 nucleotide sequence: TGTGCCAGCAGCTTCGGGAGGGGATGGGGAGACGCCTTC. This translates into CASSFGRGWGDAF. Filled out from reference TRBV5-6 and TRBJ1-2, the complete variable domain reads DAGVTQSPTHLIKTRGQQVTLRCSPKSGHDTVSWYQQALGQGPQFIFQYYEEEERQRGNFPDRFSGHQFPNYSSELNVNALLLGDSALYLCASSFGRGWGDAFGSGTRLTVV.

V and J are TRBV25-1 and TRBJ1-1; 7 positions agree with TRBD1. Germline V gives CDR1 MGHDK, CDR2 SYGVNS. The CDR3 is 13 residues long. V lost 7 bases and J lost 4; bases outside the gene matches: 6. The chain's CDR3 is CASTGGLGTEAFF. The CDR3 DNA reads as TGTGCCAGCACAGGGGGACTGGGCACTGAAGCTTTCTTT.

CDR3 DNA sequence: TGTGCCAGCAACTGGGGGGGAGTGGCAGATACGCAGTATTTT. Amino acid sequence: CASNWGGVADTQYF. The rearrangement joins TRBV5-4 to TRBJ2-3; 7 bases line up with TRBD2. Per germline, CDR1 SGHNT and CDR2 YYREEE (reference sequence). Trimming took 6 bases from V and 4 from J; bases not matched to a gene: 8. The length of the CDR3 is 14 residues.

This clone was seen only once. The junction departs from germline at one end; a sequencing error may be responsible. The genes are TRBV7-7 and TRBJ2-2, with 9 bases fitting TRBD2. The CDR3 has 19 residues. Germline loops: CDR1 SSHAT, CDR2 FNYEAQ (reference sequence). The CDR3 region has the DNA TGTGCTAGCAGTGAGGGCCCCCTCAGCGGGAGGCGAAACACCGGAGAGCTGTTTTTT. Translating it yields CASSEGPLSGRRNTGELFF. The full variable domain, completed using reference TRBV7-7 and TRBJ2-2, is GAGVSQSPRYKVTKRGQDVTLRCDPISSHATLYWYQQALGQGPEFLTYFNYEAQPDKSGLPSDRFSAERPEGSISTLTIQRTEQRDSAMYRCASSEGPLSGRRNTGELFFGEGSRLTVL.

The V and J genes are TRBV14 and TRBJ2-3, with TRBD2 as a possible D gene (6 bases). The CDR3 consists of 16 residues. Germline V CDR1 and CDR2: SGHDN, FVKESK. V gave up 6 bases and J gave up 0 bases, with 16 bases separating them. CDR3 DNA sequence: TGTGCCAGCAGTCCCACTCCGGGACTCAGCACAGATACGCAGTATTTT. It specifies CASSPTPGLSTDTQYF.

V and J are TRBV19 and TRBJ2-3; weak D call: TRBD1 (6 bases). V was cut by 6 bases and J by 1 base, with 11 bases left in between. Germline V gene lookup returns CDR1 LNHDA and CDR2 SQIVND (reference sequence). This CDR3 contains 14 residues. For the CDR3, the DNA is TGTGCCAGTAGGCCACAGGGTGGCACAGATACGCAGTATTTT. This codes for CASRPQGGTDTQYF.

The chain has TRBV5-1 and TRBJ2-7; 10 bases agree with TRBD2. This CDR3 is built from 18 residues. The trim removed 0 bases at V and 0 bases at J, leaving 9 bases unmatched. Germline loops: CDR1 SGHRS, CDR2 YFSETQ. The CDR3 protein is CASSLAGLAGAISYEQYF. The CDR3 nucleotides are TGCGCCAGCAGCTTGGCCGGGCTAGCGGGAGCGATCTCCTACGAGCAGTACTTC.

The chain employs TRBV6-2 or TRBV6-3 and TRBJ1-1, with 8 bases fitting TRBD1. This CDR3 is 14 amino acids long. The trim removed 5 bases at V and 6 bases at J, leaving 8 bases unmatched. Germline-derived CDR1 and CDR2 are MNHEY and SVGEGT. The CDR3 region is CASSGTGGRPEAFF. CDR3 DNA sequence: TGTGCCAGCAGTGGAACAGGGGGTCGACCTGAAGCTTTCTTT.

The V and J genes are TRBV5-5 and TRBJ2-7; D possibly corresponds to TRBD1 (5 bases). Trimming removed 4 bases at V and 4 bases at J, with 21 bases between. The CDR3 sequence is 16 residues long. Germline V gene lookup returns CDR1 SGHKS and CDR2 YYEKEE (reference sequence). The DNA for the CDR3 is TGTGCCAGCAGCCAAGGAACAGGCCTAAAGGAGTACGAGCAGTACTTC. Translated: CASSQGTGLKEYEQYF.

This sequence joins TRBV6-1 and TRBJ2-6; D not certain. V lost 2 bases, J lost 2 bases, and 4 bases lay in between. This CDR3 region has 14 residues. Germline V gene data show CDR1 as MNHNS and CDR2 as SASEGT. The CDR3 sequence is CASSEFTGANVLTF. CDR3 nucleotides: TGTGCCAGCAGTGAATTCACTGGGGCCAACGTCCTGACTTTC.